These 22 T cell receptor beta chains were all obtained from the same sample, sequenced in a study of T cells in Graves' hyperthyroidism and ophthalmopathy. RNA transcripts provided the source from which TCR beta CDR3 regions were amplified. A set of HTBI primers served as the primers for a first-round RT-PCR of the TCR CDR3. TCRdb re-called the multiplex PCR reads through MiXCR, storing one row per CDR3 protein. The sample has about 610,000 distinct CDR3 sequences, under 60% seen once; the top ten hold more than 7.5%. Sample: peripheral blood or thyroid tissue (not recorded which). The receptors were gathered from a woman between 18 and 30 years old with Graves' hyperthyroidism.

This clonotype has a count of ten or more. This chain connects TRBV5-1 to TRBJ2-7; D perhaps matches TRBD2 (5 bases). The V gene lost 5 bases and the J gene lost 3 bases, with 12 bases spanning the gap. CDR1 is SGHRS and CDR2 is YFSETQ in the germline V gene. The CDR3 spans 13 residues. DNA for the CDR3: TGCGCCAGCAGAAACCCCGGGGACTACGAGCAGTACTTC. This gives the protein CASRNPGDYEQYF.

The rearrangement uses TRBV9 and TRBJ1-1; 9 nucleotides agree with TRBD1. V trimming: 4 bases; J trimming: 4 bases; junction bases outside the gene matches: 8. Germline-derived CDR1 and CDR2 are SGDLS and YYNGEE. This CDR3 comprises 15 residues. The CDR3 here is CASSPSTGGGTEAFF. The CDR3 nucleotides are TGTGCCAGCAGCCCGTCGACAGGGGGAGGCACTGAAGCTTTCTTT.

At least ten counts were recorded for this clonotype. This sequence joins TRBV20-1 and TRBJ1-2; D possibly corresponds to TRBD1 (5 bases). There are 11 residues in the CDR3. V lost 6 bases to trimming and J lost 3 bases, with 8 bases between them. In germline, CDR1 is DFQATT, CDR2 SNEGSKA (reference sequence). The CDR3 coding sequence is TGCAGTGCGCGGGACTACTATGGCTACACCTTC. It is translated as CSARDYYGYTF.

This clonotype was seen at least ten times. CDR3 loop: CASRTGWGNEKLFF. The CDR3 DNA sequence: TGCGCCAGCCGAACAGGGTGGGGTAATGAAAAACTGTTTTTT. The chain couples TRBV4-1 to TRBJ1-4; TRBD1 might be the D (6 bases). The germline gives CDR1 MGHRA, CDR2 YSYEKL. Trimming left V 8 bases short and J 4 bases short, with 14 bases between. The CDR3 has 14 amino acids.

V gene TRBV10-3 combines with J gene TRBJ1-2, with 11 bases lining up with TRBD1. The CDR3 is made up of 14 amino acids. The germline CDR1 and CDR2 sequences are ENHRY and SYGVKD. V shed 4 bases, J shed 5 bases, and the junction held 3 bases outside the gene matches. CDR3 sequence reads: CAISGDRGSYGYTF. In DNA form, the CDR3 reads TGTGCCATCAGTGGGGACAGGGGGAGTTATGGCTACACCTTC.

This clonotype was recorded a few times. The chain combines TRBV7-7 with TRBJ2-2; D is ambiguous. The CDR3 totals 13 residues. Germline CDR1 SSHAT, CDR2 FNYEAQ (reference sequence). The germline V and J ends were trimmed by 1 base and 6 bases, with 6 bases remaining between them. The CDR3 DNA is TGTGCCAGCAGCTTAGAGAGTGCCGGGGAGCTGTTTTTT. Residues: CASSLESAGELFF.

This clonotype appeared many times. This chain joins TRBV6-5 and TRBJ2-7; a possible D gene is TRBD2 (6 bases). Germline V gives CDR1 MNHEY, CDR2 SVGAGI. V was cut by 6 bases and J by 4 bases, with 16 bases left in between. The CDR3 totals 14 residues. The DNA of the CDR3 is TGTGCCAGCAGCCCCGGAGGGAGAGGGTACGAGCAGTACTTC. It encodes CASSPGGRGYEQYF.

This clonotype appeared many times. The chain combines TRBV4-3 with TRBJ1-2; TRBD1 matches at 8 bases. The CDR3 consists of 13 residues. V lost 4 bases to trimming and J lost 8 bases; unmatched junction nucleotides: 6. CDR1 and CDR2 from the germline V gene are LGHNA and YSLEER. The DNA of the CDR3 is TGCGCCAGCAGCCGTAGGACAGGGTTCGGCTACACCTTC. It specifies CASSRRTGFGYTF.

This clonotype was seen ten or more times. This sequence joins TRBV7-2 and TRBJ2-7; 9 bases are shared with TRBD2. This CDR3 has 17 residues. Germline V gives CDR1 SGHTA, CDR2 FQGNSA. V trimming: 4 bases; J trimming: 0 bases; junction bases outside the gene matches: 10. CDR3 nucleotide sequence: TGTGCCAGCAGCTCCCCCGGATTAGCGGGAGACTCCTACGAGCAGTACTTC. Its translation: CASSSPGLAGDSYEQYF. Using reference TRBV7-2 and TRBJ2-7 for the parts outside the CDR3, the full variable domain is GAGVSQSPSNKVTEKGKDVELRCDPISGHTALYWYRQSLGQGLEFLIYFQGNSAPDKSGLPSDRFSAERTGGSVSTLTIQRTQQEDSAVYLCASSSPGLAGDSYEQYFGPGTRLTVT.

The table lists this clonotype with many counts. The chain combines TRBV10-3 with TRBJ1-1; 8 bases align to TRBD1. There are 15 residues in the CDR3. Losses at the gene ends were 3 bases for V and 0 bases for J; bases not matched to a gene: 3. In germline, CDR1 is ENHRY, CDR2 SYGVKD. The CDR3 is CAISEQGGMNTEAFF. Written as DNA, the CDR3 is TGTGCCATCAGTGAACAGGGGGGAATGAACACTGAAGCTTTCTTT.

In this sample, this clonotype turned up a few times. The chain links TRBV7-3 to TRBJ2-7; 9 positions agree with TRBD2. V shed 5 bases, J shed 0 bases, and the junction held 8 bases outside the gene matches. The CDR3 has 16 amino acids. Germline V gene sequence: CDR1 SGHTA, CDR2 FQGTGA. This CDR3 is CASSQGLAHSSYEQYF. CDR3 nucleotide sequence: TGTGCCAGCAGCCAAGGACTAGCGCATAGCTCCTACGAGCAGTACTTC.

The chain joins TRBV5-5 to TRBJ2-6, with D uncertain. This CDR3 is built from 15 residues. Germline V CDR1 and CDR2: SGHKS, YYEKEE (reference sequence). The V and J ends lost 0 bases and 4 bases respectively, with 8 bases between them. The CDR3 DNA reads TGTGCCAGCAGCTTGGGACGGGTCGGGGCCAACGTCCTGACTTTC. Its translation is CASSLGRVGANVLTF.

This clonotype was counted at least ten times. The V gene is TRBV7-8, the J gene TRBJ2-7, with unresolved D. The CDR3 sequence is 10 residues long. The germline CDR1 and CDR2 sequences are SGHVS and FQNEAQ. Trimming took 1 base from V and 7 from J, leaving 2 bases between them. For the CDR3, the DNA is TGTGCCAGCAGCTTAGGTGAGCAGTACTTC. Protein product: CASSLGEQYF.

This clonotype was picked up many times. V and J are TRBV7-9 and TRBJ2-7; D is unclear. Germline assignment: CDR1 SEHNR and CDR2 FQNEAQ (reference sequence). This CDR3 has 14 amino acids. Trimming pared 3 bases from V and 2 bases from J, leaving 11 bases between. The chain's CDR3 is CASSLDDTTYEQYF. The DNA for the CDR3 is TGTGCCAGCAGCTTGGACGACACCACCTACGAGCAGTACTTC.

V usage is TRBV24-1 and J usage is TRBJ1-2, with 8 nucleotides matching TRBD1. CDR3 length equals 12 residues. Trimming took 9 bases from V and 8 from J; bases not matched to a gene: 7. CDR1 is KGHDR and CDR2 is SFDVKD in the germline V gene. DNA of the CDR3: TGTGCCACCCAAGGACAGGGTGTGGGCTACACCTTC. It codes for CATQGQGVGYTF.

This clonotype was seen at least ten times. The chain couples TRBV30 to TRBJ1-5; possibly TRBD1 for D (5 bases). Germline lookup yields CDR1 GTSNPN and CDR2 SVGIG (reference sequence). Trimming removed 4 bases at V and 5 bases at J, with 12 bases between. This CDR3 has 13 amino acids. The CDR3, as DNA: TGTGCCTGGACCCAGGGTCTGGATCAGCCCCAGCATTTT. It specifies CAWTQGLDQPQHF.

This clonotype has a count of ten or more. The rearrangement joins TRBV2 to TRBJ1-6; D not certain. V lost 0 bases, J lost 5 bases, and 11 bases lay in between. The CDR3 totals 16 residues. Germline values: CDR1 SNHLY, CDR2 FYNNEI. The CDR3 nucleotides are TGTGCCAGCAGTGAAGCGCTGCAGGCAGATAATTCACCCCTCCACTTT. Encoded protein: CASSEALQADNSPLHF. Drawing the rest from reference TRBV2 and TRBJ1-6, the complete variable domain is EPEVTQTPSHQVTQMGQEVILRCVPISNHLYFYWYRQILGQKVEFLVSFYNNEISEKSEIFDDQFSVERPDGSNFTLKIRSTKLEDSAMYFCASSEALQADNSPLHFGNGTRLTVT.

This clonotype was counted at least ten times. The chain combines TRBV5-6 with TRBJ2-7; 7 bases fit TRBD1. With 4 bases clipped from V and 1 base from J, the junction kept 5 bases outside the gene matches. This CDR3 is 14 amino acids long. Germline assignment: CDR1 SGHDT and CDR2 YYEEEE. CDR3 loop: CASSPGQLSYEQYF. The CDR3 DNA reads as TGTGCCAGCAGCCCGGGACAGCTGTCCTACGAGCAGTACTTC.

The chain recombines TRBV29-1 with TRBJ2-5; TRBD2 aligns across 7 bases. The CDR3 covers 12 residues. The germline V gene has CDR1 SQVTM and CDR2 ANQGSEA. V shed 8 bases and J 5 bases; nucleotides not matched to a gene: 8. The CDR3 sequence is CSNGGERETQYF. The CDR3 nucleotides are TGCAGCAATGGGGGGGAGAGGGAGACCCAGTACTTC.

J is TRBJ2-5 and V is TRBV10-3; no definite D call. Trimming removed 6 bases from V and 5 bases from J, with 19 bases in between. Germline V gene sequence: CDR1 ENHRY, CDR2 SYGVKD. There are 15 residues in the CDR3. The CDR3 loop reads CAISGRSAWTETQYF. The DNA of the CDR3 is TGTGCCATCAGCGGACGCTCGGCGTGGACGGAGACCCAGTACTTC.

This clonotype was counted many times. The rearrangement links TRBV10-3 to TRBJ1-5, with unresolved D. This CDR3 comprises 17 residues. Germline CDR1 and CDR2: ENHRY and SYGVKD. V gave up 2 bases and J gave up 0 bases, with 14 bases separating them. The CDR3 region is CAISEKRSEYSNQPQHF. DNA for the CDR3: TGTGCCATCAGTGAGAAACGGTCGGAGTATAGCAATCAGCCCCAGCATTTT.

This clonotype was seen more than once but under ten times. The chain links TRBV7-9 to TRBJ1-2; weak D call: TRBD1 (5 bases). V was clipped by 5 bases and J by 4 bases, with 20 bases between them. The CDR3 extends over 16 amino acids. Per germline, CDR1 SEHNR and CDR2 FQNEAQ (reference sequence). The chain's CDR3 is CASSPRDGKPSYGYTF. CDR3 sequence (DNA): TGTGCCAGCAGCCCGCGGGACGGAAAACCTAGCTATGGCTACACCTTC. Looking up the rest from reference TRBV7-9 and TRBJ1-2 gives the full variable domain: DTGVSQNPRHKITKRGQNVTFRCDPISEHNRLYWYRQTLGQGPEFLTYFQNEAQLEKSRLLSDRFSAERPKGSFSTLEIQRTEQGDSAMYLCASSPRDGKPSYGYTFGSGTRLTVV.